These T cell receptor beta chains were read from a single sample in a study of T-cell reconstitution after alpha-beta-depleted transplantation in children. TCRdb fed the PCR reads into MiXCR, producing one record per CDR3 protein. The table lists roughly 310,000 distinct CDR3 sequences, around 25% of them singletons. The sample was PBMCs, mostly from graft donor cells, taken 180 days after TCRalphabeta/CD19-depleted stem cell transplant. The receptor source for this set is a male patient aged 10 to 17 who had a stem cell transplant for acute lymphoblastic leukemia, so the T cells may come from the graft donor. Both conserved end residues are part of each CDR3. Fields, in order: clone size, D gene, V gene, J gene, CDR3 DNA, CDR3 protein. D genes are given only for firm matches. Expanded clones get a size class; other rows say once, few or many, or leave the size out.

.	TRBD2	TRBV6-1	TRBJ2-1	TGTGCCAGCAGTGGATTGGGGGGCCTAGCGGGGAGCTCCTACAATGAGCAGTTCTTC	CASSGLGGLAGSSYNEQFF
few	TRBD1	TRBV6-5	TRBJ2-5	TGTGCCAGCAGTTACGGGGACAGAAACCAAGAGACCCAGTACTTC	CASSYGDRNQETQYF
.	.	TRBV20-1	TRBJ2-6	TGCAGTGCTGGGGTCTTAAGCTCTGGGGCCAACGTCCTGACTTTC	CSAGVLSSGANVLTF
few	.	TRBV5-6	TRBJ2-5	TGTGCCAGCAGCGGGGTAATAGGACGGGCGGGAGAGACCCAGTACTTC	CASSGVIGRAGETQYF
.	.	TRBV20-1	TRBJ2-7	TGCAGTGCTAGAGGGCCAGGGGTTCGCGAGCAGTACTTC	CSARGPGVREQYF
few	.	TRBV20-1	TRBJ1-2	TGCAGTGCTAGACGACTGTCCTATGGCTACACCTTC	CSARRLSYGYTF
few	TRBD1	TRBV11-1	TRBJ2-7	TGTGCCAGCAGCTTAGTACAGGGGTCCTACGAGCAGTACTTC	CASSLVQGSYEQYF
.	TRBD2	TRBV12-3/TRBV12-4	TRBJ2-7	TGTGCCAGCAGTACAAGACTAGCGGGAGGGCCAAACGAGCAGTACTTC	CASSTRLAGGPNEQYF
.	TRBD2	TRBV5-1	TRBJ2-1	TGCGCCAGCAGCTTGTATTCGGGGACTAGCGGCCACAATGAGCAGTTCTTC	CASSLYSGTSGHNEQFF
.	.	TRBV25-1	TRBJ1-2	TGTGCCAGCAGTGAATCAAGAGGGGTCCACCGCTACACCTTC	CASSESRGVHRYTF
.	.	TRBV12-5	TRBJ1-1	TGTGCTAGTGGTTTGGGTAGGTTTGGTGAAGCTTTCTTT	CASGLGRFGEAFF
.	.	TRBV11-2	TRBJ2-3	TGTGCCAGCAGCCCGGGGGGCCCCCCAGATACGCAGTATTTT	CASSPGGPPDTQYF
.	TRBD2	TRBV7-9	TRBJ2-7	TGTGCCAGCAGCTTAGCGCTGGCTAGCGGGACCCACGAGCAGTACTTC	CASSLALASGTHEQYF
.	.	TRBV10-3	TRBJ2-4	TGTGCCATCAGTGAAGACAGCCCCAAAAACATTCAGTACTTC	CAISEDSPKNIQYF
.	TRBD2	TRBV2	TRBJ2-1	TGTGCCAGCAGTCAAAGCGGGGACGCCTACAATGAGCAGTTCTTC	CASSQSGDAYNEQFF